The 23 T cell receptor beta chains below all came from one sample that was sequenced in a study of control samples from healthy donors and cancer patients. This table comes from immunoSEQ multiplex PCR, and its TCRdb copy is limited to in-frame clones, with some not included. The sample carries around 100,000 clones, 88% recorded once. The sequencing input was blood. The source of these receptors is a woman aged 70 to 79 in good health.

This chain uses TRBV19 with TRBJ1-1, with D possibly matching TRBD1 (6 bases). The CDR3 totals 15 residues. Germline V CDR1 and CDR2: LNHDA, SQIVND (reference sequence). The V end lost 9 bases, the J end lost 3 bases, and 20 bases lay between the germline ends. CDR3 in amino acids: CASQYRYRVDTEAFF. For the CDR3, the DNA is TGTGCCAGCCAGTATAGGTACAGGGTGGACACTGAAGCTTTCTTT.

V and J are TRBV5-8 and TRBJ2-5, with TRBD1 matching 10 bases. There are 15 residues in the CDR3. V shed 3 bases, J shed 4 bases, and the junction held 6 bases outside the gene matches. CDR1 is SGHTS and CDR2 is YDEGEE in the germline V gene. CDR3 DNA sequence: TGTGCCAGCAGCTCAGAGACAGGGGGCGCAGAGACCCAGTACTTC. It translates to CASSSETGGAETQYF.

The V and J genes are TRBV5-5 and TRBJ1-1; D call uncertain. The CDR3 totals 14 residues. Germline CDR1 SGHKS, CDR2 YYEKEE (reference sequence). Trimming took 1 base from V and 5 from J, leaving 12 bases between them. The CDR3: CASSLLAPGTEAFF. Here the CDR3 DNA reads TGTGCCAGCAGCTTGTTGGCGCCGGGGACTGAAGCTTTCTTT.

The chain carries TRBV6-6 and TRBJ2-1; 11 bases align to TRBD1. The CDR3 has 16 residues. Germline lookup yields CDR1 MNHNY and CDR2 SVGAGI (reference sequence). With 2 bases clipped from V and 5 bases from J, the junction kept 5 bases outside the gene matches. The CDR3 spells CASSYTRDRGDNEQFF. The CDR3 coding sequence is TGTGCCAGCAGTTACACACGGGACAGGGGGGACAATGAGCAGTTCTTC.

The chain is built from TRBV9 and TRBJ2-7, with 8 bases aligning to TRBD1. The V gene end was trimmed by 0 bases and the J gene end by 1 base; junction bases not matched to a gene: 9. The germline gives CDR1 SGDLS, CDR2 YYNGEE. The CDR3 is 17 residues long. DNA for the CDR3: TGTGCCAGCAGCGTAGATATAGGGACAGGTTTATCCTACGAGCAGTACTTC. Protein product: CASSVDIGTGLSYEQYF.

This chain uses TRBV27 with TRBJ2-5; 10 bases align to TRBD1. CDR1 is MNHEY and CDR2 is SMNVEV in the germline V gene (reference sequence). Trimming cost V 5 bases and J 4 bases; bases outside gene matches: 10. The CDR3 is 16 amino acids. The CDR3 nucleotides read TGTGCCAGCAGTAGGGGGACAGGGGACACGAGAGAGACCCAGTACTTC. Protein sequence: CASSRGTGDTRETQYF.

This chain joins TRBV6-2 or TRBV6-3 and TRBJ1-1; D unclear. V gave up 2 bases and J gave up 10 bases, with 14 bases separating them. This CDR3 has 13 residues. Looked up from germline, CDR1 is MNHEY and CDR2 is SVGEGT. The CDR3: CASSYGLPGVAFF. The CDR3 DNA sequence: TGTGCCAGCAGTTACGGACTCCCTGGAGTAGCTTTCTTT.

V is TRBV15 and J is TRBJ2-3; the match to TRBD2 covers 8 bases. CDR3 size: 14 residues. Trimming took 5 bases from V and 5 from J; bases not matched to a gene: 6. Germline assignment: CDR1 LNHNV and CDR2 YYDKDF (reference sequence). The CDR3 here is CATSPAGVQDTQYF. The CDR3 DNA reads as TGTGCCACCAGCCCAGCGGGAGTCCAAGATACGCAGTATTTT.

A note on this clone: A read error may account for a junction end that differs from germline. The chain carries TRBV7-7 and TRBJ2-5; TRBD1 might be the D (7 bases). CDR3 size: 17 residues. Germline CDR1 is SSHAT and CDR2 is FNYEAQ (reference sequence). The CDR3: CASSLGGLDRNQETQYF. In DNA form, the CDR3 reads TGTGCTAGCAGCTTAGGGGGACTGGACAGGAACCAAGAGACCCAGTACTTC.

The chain has TRBV10-3 and TRBJ2-3; D is uncertain. The germline V gene has CDR1 ENHRY and CDR2 SYGVKD. The V and J ends lost 4 bases and 1 base respectively, with 9 bases between them. This CDR3 contains 14 residues. The CDR3 bases are TGTGCCATCAGTGGAAAAGCCCGCACAGATACGCAGTATTTT. Translation: CAISGKARTDTQYF.

This chain connects TRBV3-1 (or the pseudogene TRBV3-2) to TRBJ2-7; no firm D call. V was pared by 6 bases and J by 5 bases, with 8 bases between. Germline V gives CDR1 LGHDT, CDR2 YNNKEL (reference sequence). This CDR3 region has 11 residues. As DNA, the CDR3 is TGTGCCAGCAGTCTCCGGGACGAGCAGTACTTC. This encodes CASSLRDEQYF.

The chain combines TRBV3-1 (or the pseudogene TRBV3-2) with TRBJ1-2; D is perhaps TRBD1 (5 bases). V was cut by 0 bases and J by 8 bases, with 10 bases left in between. This CDR3 region has 13 residues. Germline assignment: CDR1 LGHDT and CDR2 YNNKEL (reference sequence). The CDR3 DNA reads TGTGCCAGCAGCCAAGACTTGGGGGTGGGCTACACCTTC. Translation: CASSQDLGVGYTF.

This clone was found once. This chain joins TRBV27 and TRBJ1-5; D uncertain. CDR3 length: 12 residues. V lost 7 bases and J lost 3, with 7 bases in between. From germline, CDR1 is MNHEY and CDR2 SMNVEV (reference sequence). CDR3 bases: TGTGCCAGCAAGAACGTCAATCAGCCCCAGCATTTT. Translating gives CASKNVNQPQHF.

This rearrangement joins TRBV3-1 (or the pseudogene TRBV3-2) to TRBJ2-2; D might be TRBD2 (5 bases). The V and J ends lost 2 bases and 4 bases respectively, with 11 bases between them. The CDR3 loop spans 15 amino acids. Germline-derived CDR1 and CDR2 are LGHDT and YNNKEL (reference sequence). Written as DNA, the CDR3 is TGTGCCAGCAGCCAAAAGGGAGCGTTCACCGGGGAGCTGTTTTTT. Translation: CASSQKGAFTGELFF.

The chain couples TRBV28 to TRBJ1-3; unclear D gene. V was trimmed by 1 base and J by 4 bases, leaving 11 bases between them. CDR3 size: 15 residues. Germline loops: CDR1 MDHEN, CDR2 SYDVKM. In DNA form, the CDR3 reads TGTGCCAGCAGTTTATCTGCCCAGGCCGGAAACACCATATATTTT. It is translated as CASSLSAQAGNTIYF.

CDR3 sequence reads: CASSGTSGNYEQYF. Here the CDR3 DNA reads TGTGCCAGCAGCGGGACTAGCGGGAACTACGAGCAGTACTTC. This rearrangement joins TRBV27 to TRBJ2-7; 13 nucleotides match TRBD2. Germline assignment: CDR1 MNHEY and CDR2 SMNVEV (reference sequence). The length of the CDR3 is 14 residues. Trimming cost V 6 bases and J 3 bases; bases outside gene matches: 2.

This chain links TRBV9 with TRBJ1-5, with no clear D. This CDR3 region has 15 residues. The V and J ends lost 0 bases and 6 bases respectively, with 13 bases between them. In germline, CDR1 is SGDLS, CDR2 YYNGEE. CDR3 in amino acids: CASSVGGEPGQPQHF. The CDR3 bases are TGTGCCAGCAGCGTAGGCGGAGAACCTGGTCAGCCCCAGCATTTT.

The chain combines TRBV27 with TRBJ2-7, with D perhaps matching TRBD2 (6 bases). Germline assignment: CDR1 MNHEY and CDR2 SMNVEV (reference sequence). V lost 2 bases to trimming and J lost 1 base, with 21 bases between them. CDR3 length equals 18 residues. CDR3 DNA sequence: TGTGCCAGCAGTTTACGCCAGTCAAGGAGGGACTTTTCCTACGAGCAGTACTTC. Protein product: CASSLRQSRRDFSYEQYF.

The rearrangement uses TRBV5-1 and TRBJ1-1, with 7 bases lining up with TRBD1. The CDR3 is 15 residues long. The junction had 6 bases not matched to a gene; V was cut back by 4 bases and J by 0 bases. Germline V gene lookup returns CDR1 SGHRS and CDR2 YFSETQ. CDR3 residues: CASSTGQLMNTEAFF. The CDR3 DNA sequence: TGCGCCAGCAGCACGGGACAGCTCATGAACACTGAAGCTTTCTTT.

A word on this clone: In this CDR3 the conserved last residue, phenylalanine or tryptophan, is missing, so a read error is likely. The gene calls are TRBV30 and TRBJ1-2; unclear D gene. This CDR3 has 16 amino acids. Trimming took 2 bases from V and 3 from J, leaving 19 bases between them. Germline V CDR1 and CDR2: GTSNPN, SVGIG (reference sequence). The CDR3, as DNA: TGTGCCTGGAGTTGGGCAGATCGCGTACTTTACTATGGCTACACCCTC. Protein product: CAWSWADRVLYYGYTL.

The genes are TRBV29-1 and TRBJ1-5; D is unclear. V was shortened by 6 bases and J by 2 bases, with 8 bases between the two germline ends. The germline gives CDR1 SQVTM, CDR2 ANQGSEA. The CDR3 is 12 residues long. CDR3: CSVLEGNQPQHF. CDR3 nucleotide sequence: TGCAGCGTGCTAGAAGGCAATCAGCCCCAGCATTTT.

The V call is TRBV19, the J call TRBJ2-3, with 7 bases aligning to TRBD2. This CDR3 comprises 13 residues. CDR1 is LNHDA, CDR2 SQIVND, per germline (reference sequence). Trimming at V came to 4 bases and at J to 6 bases, leaving 4 bases not matched to a gene. CDR3 residues: CASSSGLGDTQYF. The CDR3 nucleotides read TGTGCCAGTAGTAGTGGACTAGGCGATACGCAGTATTTT.

The rearrangement links TRBV2 to TRBJ2-2, with 7 bases lining up with TRBD1. Unmatched junction bases numbered 6, after V lost 7 bases and J lost 4 bases. The CDR3 contains 14 residues. Germline V lookup: CDR1 SNHLY, CDR2 FYNNEI. CDR3 DNA: TGTGCCAGCACCAACAGGGGTCCCACCGGGGAGCTGTTTTTT. Its translation is CASTNRGPTGELFF.